A selection of T cell receptor beta chains follows, all from one sample in a study of T cell responses to AZD1222 COVID-19 vaccine. Measured with immunoSEQ multiplex PCR; TCRdb has only the in-frame clones, and not every one. The table has fewer than 150,000 clones, about nine tenths seen once. Specimen: peripheral blood, collected on day 0 of AZD1222 vaccination. Receptor source: an adult in good health. CDR3s leave out the opening cysteine and the closing phenylalanine or tryptophan. Each record gives: V gene, CDR3 length, D gene, CDR3 protein. D genes are given only for firm matches.

>TRBV19|14|.
ASGVTIQGFNYGYT
>TRBV6-6|10|.
ASSSPADTQY
>TRBV18|16|.
ASSQLPTPSGPSYEQY
>TRBV23-1|11|.
ASNAKGSTEAF
>TRBV3-1/TRBV3-2|13|.
ASSGLRGIGRGYT
>TRBV7-9|13|.
ASSHGALGDSPLH
>TRBV7-6|16|.
ASSLVFDRFTDNSPLH
>TRBV5-1|12|TRBD1
ASSLGQGAQPQH
>TRBV2|10|.
ASSGDDYGYT
>TRBV4-1|17|.
ASSQVRGGLRAPVFEAF
>TRBV18|13|.
ASSPSRGLNTEAF
>TRBV18|14|TRBD2
ASSPSSGGGTDTQY
>TRBV7-9|11|.
ASSRDGPYEQY
>TRBV6-1|13|.
ASSEVSSWADTQY
>TRBV19|11|.
ASSRQVSYEQY
>TRBV9|14|.
ASSVGPGQSSYEQY
>TRBV2|10|.
ASSDSLPEAF
>TRBV11-3|13|.
ASSSRVANSYEQY
>TRBV24-1|14|.
ATSDLLTSTYNEQF
>TRBV30|11|.
AHAISTNEKLF
>TRBV4-1|14|TRBD2
ASSQDMSRGEETQY
>TRBV5-1|11|.
ASSLVSVYEQY
>TRBV5-4|14|TRBD1
ASSLGDRGLTGELF
>TRBV9|13|.
ASSVEGGGGEKLF
>TRBV29-1|11|.
SVEPGWNTEAF
>TRBV7-8|14|.
ASSLAATISGQPQH
>TRBV7-2|15|.
ASSPSRGRSGNSPLH
>TRBV11-2|13|TRBD1
ASRPDRGSYNEQF
>TRBV19|13|.
ASSIGGGPNQPQH
>TRBV27|12|.
ASSLSPGSGEQY
>TRBV3-1/TRBV3-2|13|.
ASSPTRPSYNEQF
>TRBV27|13|.
ASRAGGADTGELF
>TRBV5-4|14|TRBD2
ASSIRLAGGTDTQY
>TRBV7-2|15|TRBD2
ASSLDPGGTNKETQY
>TRBV7-8|14|.
ASSLWGGTRDQPQH
>TRBV3-1/TRBV3-2|11|.
ASSQDQAVRAF
>TRBV6-5|13|.
ASSKREPFYNEQF
>TRBV19|12|.
ASSRTAGREKLF
>TRBV19|12|.
ASRVGLLSYGYT
>TRBV7-9|11|.
ASRFREYNEQF
>TRBV30|15|TRBD2
AWSPAGGLLAKNIQY
>TRBV10-3|14|.
AISESRAATNEKLF
>TRBV7-2|11|TRBD2
ASSPGGVGEQY
>TRBV7-3|12|.
ASSPRPVNTEAF
>TRBV5-4|14|TRBD1
ASSYKAGQTNYGYT
>TRBV7-2|12|.
ASRRDISNQPQH
>TRBV4-1|14|.
ASSSTPGPGNTEAF
>TRBV15|14|.
ATSREGGQPSYEQY
>TRBV14|15|TRBD1
ASSRTSGGRGTDTQY
>TRBV24-1|11|TRBD1
ATRRQGAYGYT
>TRBV6-5|10|.
ASSRNGVEQF
>TRBV5-6|14|.
ASSFEDGRRPHGYT
>TRBV5-6|10|.
ASSLLTWGYT